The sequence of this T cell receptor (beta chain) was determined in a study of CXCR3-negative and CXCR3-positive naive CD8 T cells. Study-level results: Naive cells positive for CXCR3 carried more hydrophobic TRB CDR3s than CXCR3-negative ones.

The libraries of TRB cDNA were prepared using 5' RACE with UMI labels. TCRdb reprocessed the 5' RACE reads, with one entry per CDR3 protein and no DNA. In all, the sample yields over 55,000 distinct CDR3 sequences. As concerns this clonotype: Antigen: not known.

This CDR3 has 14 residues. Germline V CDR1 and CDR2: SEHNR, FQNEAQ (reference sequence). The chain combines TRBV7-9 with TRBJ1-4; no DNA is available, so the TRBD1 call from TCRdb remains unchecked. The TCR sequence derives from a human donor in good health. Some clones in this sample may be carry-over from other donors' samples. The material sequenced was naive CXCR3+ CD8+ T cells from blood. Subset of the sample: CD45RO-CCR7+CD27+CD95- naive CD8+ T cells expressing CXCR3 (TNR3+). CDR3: CASSPTEYNEKLFF.